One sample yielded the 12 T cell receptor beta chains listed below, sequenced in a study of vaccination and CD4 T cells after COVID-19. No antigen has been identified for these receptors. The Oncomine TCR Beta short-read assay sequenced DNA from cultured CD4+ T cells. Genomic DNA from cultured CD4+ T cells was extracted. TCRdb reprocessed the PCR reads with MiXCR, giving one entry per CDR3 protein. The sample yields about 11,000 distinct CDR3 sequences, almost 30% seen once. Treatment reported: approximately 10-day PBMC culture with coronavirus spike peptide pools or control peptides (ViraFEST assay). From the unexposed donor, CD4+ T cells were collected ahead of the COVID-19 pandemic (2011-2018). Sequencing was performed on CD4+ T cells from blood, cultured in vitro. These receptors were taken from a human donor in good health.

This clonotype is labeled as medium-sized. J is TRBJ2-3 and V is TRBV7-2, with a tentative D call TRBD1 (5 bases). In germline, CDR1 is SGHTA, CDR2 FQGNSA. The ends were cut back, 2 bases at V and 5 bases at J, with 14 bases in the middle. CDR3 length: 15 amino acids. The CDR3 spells CASSLRSLGEDTQYF. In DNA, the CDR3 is TGTGCCAGCAGCTTAAGATCCCTAGGGGAAGATACGCAGTATTTT.

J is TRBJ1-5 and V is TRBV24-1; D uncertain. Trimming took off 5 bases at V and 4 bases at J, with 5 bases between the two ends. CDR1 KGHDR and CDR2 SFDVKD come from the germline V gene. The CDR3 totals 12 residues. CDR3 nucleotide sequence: TGTGCCACCAGTGGAAGGAATCAGCCCCAGCATTTT. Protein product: CATSGRNQPQHF.

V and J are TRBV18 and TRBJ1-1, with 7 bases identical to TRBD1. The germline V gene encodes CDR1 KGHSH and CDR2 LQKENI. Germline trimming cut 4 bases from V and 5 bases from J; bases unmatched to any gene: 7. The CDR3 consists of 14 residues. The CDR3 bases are TGTGCCAGCTCACTAGACAGGGAAGGGACTGAAGCTTTCTTT. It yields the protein CASSLDREGTEAFF. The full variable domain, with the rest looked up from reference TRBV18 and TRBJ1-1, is NAGVMQNPRHLVRRRGQEARLRCSPMKGHSHVYWYRQLPEEGLKFMVYLQKENIIDESGMPKERFSAEFPKEGPSILRIQQVVRGDSAAYFCASSLDREGTEAFFGQGTRLTVV.

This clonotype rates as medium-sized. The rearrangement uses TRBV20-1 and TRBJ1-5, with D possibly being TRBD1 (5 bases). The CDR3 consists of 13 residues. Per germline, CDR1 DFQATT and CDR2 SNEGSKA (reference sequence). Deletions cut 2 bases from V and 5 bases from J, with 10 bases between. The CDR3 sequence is CSARQGPHQPQHF. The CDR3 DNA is TGCAGTGCTAGACAGGGTCCTCATCAGCCCCAGCATTTT.

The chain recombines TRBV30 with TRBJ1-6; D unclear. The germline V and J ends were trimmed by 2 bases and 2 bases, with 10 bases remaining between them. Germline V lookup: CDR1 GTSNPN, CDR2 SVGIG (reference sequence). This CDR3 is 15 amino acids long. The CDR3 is CAWSPDGTYNSPLHF. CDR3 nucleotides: TGTGCCTGGAGTCCCGACGGGACCTATAATTCACCCCTCCACTTT.

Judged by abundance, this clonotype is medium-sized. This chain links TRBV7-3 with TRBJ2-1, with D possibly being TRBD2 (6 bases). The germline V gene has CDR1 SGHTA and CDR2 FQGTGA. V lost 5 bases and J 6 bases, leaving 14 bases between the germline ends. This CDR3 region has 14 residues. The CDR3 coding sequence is TGTGCCAGCAGCGTCTTTAGCGGACCCAATGAGCAGTTCTTC. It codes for CASSVFSGPNEQFF.

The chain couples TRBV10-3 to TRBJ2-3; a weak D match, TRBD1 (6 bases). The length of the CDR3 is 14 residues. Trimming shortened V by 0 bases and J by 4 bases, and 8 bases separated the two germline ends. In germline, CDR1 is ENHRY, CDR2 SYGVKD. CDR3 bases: TGTGCCATCAGTGAGTCGCAGGGGTCAGATACGCAGTATTTT. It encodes CAISESQGSDTQYF.

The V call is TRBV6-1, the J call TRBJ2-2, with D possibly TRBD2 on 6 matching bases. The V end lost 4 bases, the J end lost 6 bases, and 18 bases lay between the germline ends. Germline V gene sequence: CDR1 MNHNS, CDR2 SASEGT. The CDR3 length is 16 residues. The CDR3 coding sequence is TGTGCCAGCAGTGTTTCCAGGGAGGCAATAGCCGGGGAGCTGTTTTTT. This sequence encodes CASSVSREAIAGELFF.

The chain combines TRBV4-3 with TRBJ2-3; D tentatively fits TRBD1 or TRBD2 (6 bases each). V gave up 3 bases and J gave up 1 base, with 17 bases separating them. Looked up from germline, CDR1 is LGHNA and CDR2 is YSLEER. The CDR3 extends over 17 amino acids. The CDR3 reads CASSHLLGGDGTDTQYF. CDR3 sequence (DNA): TGCGCCAGCAGCCACTTGCTCGGGGGCGATGGCACAGATACGCAGTATTTT.

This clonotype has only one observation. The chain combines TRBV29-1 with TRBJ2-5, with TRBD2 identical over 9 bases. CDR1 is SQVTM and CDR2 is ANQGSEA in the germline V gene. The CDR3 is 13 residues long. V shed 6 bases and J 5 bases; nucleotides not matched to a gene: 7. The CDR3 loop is CSVPGLAWETQYF. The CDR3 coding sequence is TGCAGCGTCCCGGGACTAGCTTGGGAGACCCAGTACTTC.

The CDR3 DNA reads TGCAGTGCTAGTGGGCTAGCGGGAGCCGCGTCCTACAATGAGCAGTTCTTC. Its translation: CSASGLAGAASYNEQFF. This chain joins TRBV20-1 and TRBJ2-1; 10 positions agree with TRBD2. From germline, CDR1 is DFQATT and CDR2 SNEGSKA (reference sequence). The V and J ends lost 3 bases and 1 base, in that order; junction bases with no gene match: 9. The CDR3 extends over 17 amino acids.

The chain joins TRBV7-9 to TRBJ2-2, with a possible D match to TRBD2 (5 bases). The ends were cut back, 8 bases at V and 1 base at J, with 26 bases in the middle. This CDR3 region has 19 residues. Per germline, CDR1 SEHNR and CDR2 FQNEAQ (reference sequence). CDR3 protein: CASPPTRASSKGNTGELFF. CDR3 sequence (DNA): TGTGCCAGCCCCCCTACTAGGGCTAGCTCCAAGGGGAACACCGGGGAGCTGTTTTTT. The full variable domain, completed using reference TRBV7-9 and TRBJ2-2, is DTGVSQNPRHKITKRGQNVTFRCDPISEHNRLYWYRQTLGQGPEFLTYFQNEAQLEKSRLLSDRFSAERPKGSFSTLEIQRTEQGDSAMYLCASPPTRASSKGNTGELFFGEGSRLTVL.